What follows are 22 T cell receptor beta chains derived from one specimen sequenced in a study of CD8+ T cells in alopecia areata. Reverse transcribed after extraction, RNA yielded cDNA as the sequencing template. The repertoire was sequenced with immunoSEQ multiplex PCR; TCRdb's copy has only in-frame clones and lacks some. The sample holds about 13,000 clones, 65% to 70% seen once. Stated treatment: oral pan-JAK inhibitor, 5-10 mg twice daily. Lesional scalp punch biopsies and peripheral blood were collected from alopecia areata patients. The input for sequencing was skin, taken at week 4, from a patient treated with tofacitinib. These receptors all come from a human donor with alopecia areata.

This rearrangement joins TRBV6-5 to TRBJ2-2; 12 bases are shared with TRBD2. CDR3 length: 14 amino acids. Germline V lookup: CDR1 MNHEY, CDR2 SVGAGI. The J segment lost 12 bases and the V segment lost 5 bases, leaving 7 bases of the junction unmatched. CDR3 nucleotide sequence: TGTGCCAGCAGTGCCGGACTAGCGGGGAGTAAGCTGTTTTTT. Amino acid sequence: CASSAGLAGSKLFF.

The chain has TRBV10-3 and TRBJ2-3, with 15 bases aligning to TRBD2. The germline CDR1 and CDR2 sequences are ENHRY and SYGVKD. The CDR3 spans 14 residues. With 6 bases clipped from V and 6 bases from J, the junction kept 1 base outside the gene matches. This CDR3 reads CAISGTSGGDTQYF. The CDR3 nucleotides are TGTGCCATCAGCGGGACTAGCGGGGGGGATACGCAGTATTTT.

The CDR3 DNA is TGTGCCAGCAGCTTGGGTGGGGGCTCGTGGCAGCCCCAGCATTTT. This translates into CASSLGGGSWQPQHF. This chain joins TRBV5-6 and TRBJ1-5; perhaps TRBD1 as D (6 bases). Germline CDR1 is SGHDT and CDR2 is YYEEEE. The CDR3 has 15 residues. Trimming left V 0 bases short and J 7 bases short, with 14 bases between. Full variable domain (rest looked up from reference TRBV5-6 and TRBJ1-5): DAGVTQSPTHLIKTRGQQVTLRCSPKSGHDTVSWYQQALGQGPQFIFQYYEEEERQRGNFPDRFSGHQFPNYSSELNVNALLLGDSALYLCASSLGGGSWQPQHFGDGTRLSIL.

The count of this clone is one. V and J are TRBV4-1 and TRBJ1-2; possible D gene TRBD1, 6 bases. Germline V gene sequence: CDR1 MGHRA, CDR2 YSYEKL. This CDR3 is 14 amino acids long. Trimming took 2 bases from V and 3 from J, leaving 10 bases between them. The chain's CDR3 is CASSQRTDYYGYTF. The CDR3 bases are TGCGCCAGCAGCCAAAGGACAGACTACTATGGCTACACCTTC.

This chain uses TRBV6-6 with TRBJ1-1, with TRBD1 as a possible D gene (6 bases). The germline CDR1 and CDR2 sequences are MNHNY and SVGAGI (reference sequence). The length of the CDR3 is 16 residues. V lost 4 bases, J lost 1 base, and 16 bases lay in between. The CDR3 spells CASSSTGLGANTEAFF. The CDR3, as DNA: TGTGCCAGCAGTTCTACAGGGTTGGGGGCGAACACTGAAGCTTTCTTT.

This clone was seen a few times. This CDR3 is CACVGRSNEQFF. The CDR3 nucleotides are TGTGCCTGTGTTGGAAGGAGCAATGAGCAGTTCTTC. J is TRBJ2-1 and V is TRBV10-3; the D is unclear. Looked up from germline, CDR1 is ENHRY and CDR2 is SYGVKD. There are 12 residues in the CDR3. Trimming shortened V by 11 bases and J by 6 bases, and 14 bases separated the two germline ends.

This clone appeared a single time. This sequence joins TRBV6-1 and TRBJ2-7; 7 bases align to TRBD1. Germline CDR1 reads MNHNS; CDR2 reads SASEGT. CDR3 length: 15 amino acids. J was trimmed by 0 bases and V by 5 bases; bases with no gene match: 7. In DNA form, the CDR3 reads TGTGCCAGCAGTACAGGGGCCTCAAGCTCCTACGAGCAGTACTTC. Protein sequence: CASSTGASSSYEQYF.

This sequence joins TRBV7-9 and TRBJ1-4; a possible D gene is TRBD1 (6 bases). In germline, CDR1 is SEHNR, CDR2 FQNEAQ (reference sequence). The V and J ends lost 6 bases and 4 bases respectively, with 15 bases between them. The CDR3 has 15 amino acids. CDR3 nucleotide sequence: TGTGCCAGCAGTGAACAGGGTCCAATTAATGAAAAACTGTTTTTT. Translated, it gives CASSEQGPINEKLFF.

The V call is TRBV5-4, the J call TRBJ2-7; D possibly corresponds to TRBD1 (6 bases). Trimming cost V 4 bases and J 5 bases, with 10 bases left between them. The germline V gene encodes CDR1 SGHNT and CDR2 YYREEE (reference sequence). The CDR3 sequence is 12 residues long. CDR3: CASSITGNEQYF. The CDR3 coding sequence is TGTGCCAGCAGCATAACAGGGAACGAGCAGTACTTC.

This clone is a singleton in its sample. The rearrangement joins TRBV7-2 to TRBJ1-6, with D perhaps TRBD1 (5 bases). This CDR3 is built from 16 residues. The germline CDR1 and CDR2 sequences are SGHTA and FQGNSA. V dropped 1 base and J dropped 0 bases, with 7 bases sitting between them. CDR3 protein: CASSLGGYSYNSPLHF. The CDR3 DNA follows: TGTGCCAGCAGCTTAGGGGGGTACTCCTATAATTCACCCCTCCACTTT.

The V and J genes are TRBV5-1 and TRBJ2-3; TRBD2 matches 8 bases. J gave up 2 bases and V 7 bases, and 24 bases lay outside the gene matches. The germline CDR1 and CDR2 sequences are SGHRS and YFSETQ. The CDR3 is 20 residues long. The CDR3 region has the DNA TGCGCCAGCCGCCCCGCGGGGGGCCAAGGCCTTTGGGCCCACACAGATACGCAGTATTTT. Encoded protein: CASRPAGGQGLWAHTDTQYF.

The gene calls are TRBV18 and TRBJ1-6; tentatively, D is TRBD1 (6 bases). Deletions cut 7 bases from V and 7 bases from J, with 11 bases between. The germline gives CDR1 KGHSH, CDR2 LQKENI. The CDR3 runs to 13 residues. Written as DNA, the CDR3 is TGTGCCAGCTGCCGGGACACCAATTCACCCCTCCACTTT. Residues: CASCRDTNSPLHF.

J is TRBJ2-5 and V is TRBV20-1; D gene uncertain. TRBJ2-7 matches the DNA end more closely, so the J call is doubtful. The CDR3 consists of 11 residues. Germline V gene sequence: CDR1 DFQATT, CDR2 SNEGSKA (reference sequence). CDR3 sequence reads: CSAKRSYEQYF. DNA for the CDR3: TGCAGTGCTAAGAGGTCCTACGAGCAGTACTTC.

This clone has only a few counts. The chain has TRBV2 and TRBJ2-1, with 12 positions matching TRBD2. V lost 6 bases and J lost 8; bases outside the gene matches: 5. This CDR3 comprises 14 residues. The germline V gene has CDR1 SNHLY and CDR2 FYNNEI. The CDR3 loop is CASRLAGGVDEQFF. Here the CDR3 DNA reads TGTGCCAGCAGGCTAGCGGGGGGGGTCGATGAGCAGTTCTTC.

This sequence joins TRBV6-6 and TRBJ2-7, with D unresolved. The CDR3 extends over 12 amino acids. V was cut by 2 bases and J by 6 bases, with 8 bases left in between. Germline CDR1 reads MNHNY; CDR2 reads SVGAGI (reference sequence). CDR3 amino acids: CASSYRVGEQYF. CDR3 sequence (DNA): TGTGCCAGCAGTTACAGGGTCGGCGAGCAGTACTTC.

This chain joins TRBV29-1 and TRBJ2-5; 8 nucleotides agree with TRBD1. The CDR3 is 17 amino acids. J lost 4 bases, V lost 0 bases, and 13 bases had no gene match. Germline V gene sequence: CDR1 SQVTM, CDR2 ANQGSEA. DNA for the CDR3: TGCAGCGTTGAAGACATATGGGGCAGGGGGCATGGAGAGACCCAGTACTTC. It yields the protein CSVEDIWGRGHGETQYF.

In the case of this clone: The sample carries other DNA sequences with the same CDR3. The rearrangement uses TRBV5-1 and TRBJ1-2, with D unresolved. Germline CDR1 is SGHRS and CDR2 is YFSETQ. The CDR3 is 12 amino acids. V dropped 0 bases and J dropped 5 bases, with 5 bases sitting between them. This CDR3 is CASSLDGYGYTF. The CDR3 DNA follows: TGCGCCAGCAGCTTGGATGGTTATGGCTACACCTTC.

The rearrangement links TRBV10-1 to TRBJ2-7, with 9 bases matching TRBD2. The germline gives CDR1 WNHNN, CDR2 SYGVQD (reference sequence). CDR3 length: 13 amino acids. Trimming took 6 bases from V and 7 from J; bases not matched to a gene: 7. The DNA of the CDR3 is TGCGCCAGCAGGGGAGGACTAGCGATAGAGCAGTACTTC. Its protein product is CASRGGLAIEQYF.

This clone was found a few times. V usage is TRBV11-3 and J usage is TRBJ2-2; D remains unclear. The CDR3 runs to 13 residues. Trimming left V 5 bases short and J 1 base short, with 5 bases between. Germline V gene data show CDR1 as SGHNT and CDR2 as YENEEA. The CDR3 bases are TGTGCCAGCAGCCTCCGGAACACCGGGGAGCTGTTTTTT. Its translation: CASSLRNTGELFF.

The CDR3 DNA is TGTGCCAGCAGCTTACTAGCGGGGGGGGCCAAAAACATTCAGTACTTC. Protein product: CASSLLAGGAKNIQYF. The chain employs TRBV7-2 and TRBJ2-4, with 12 nucleotides matching TRBD2. Germline CDR1 reads SGHTA; CDR2 reads FQGNSA. The CDR3 consists of 16 residues. V gave up 2 bases and J gave up 1 base; unmatched junction bases: 0.

This chain uses TRBV19 with TRBJ1-5; D gene ambiguous. V lost 5 bases to trimming and J lost 4 bases, with 12 bases between them. The CDR3 length is 14 residues. The germline V gene has CDR1 LNHDA and CDR2 SQIVND (reference sequence). CDR3 amino acids: CASSRESRNQPQHF. CDR3 in DNA: TGTGCCAGTAGTCGGGAGAGCCGTAATCAGCCCCAGCATTTT.

V and J are TRBV21-1 and TRBJ2-1; the D call in the table, TRBD1, was not verified against the DNA. TRBV21-1 is assigned pseudogene status. The length of the CDR3 is 16 residues. The CDR3 loop is CASSKFIGDSFNEQFF. The CDR3 DNA follows: TGTGCCAGCAGCAAATTCATCGGGGACAGTTTTAATGAGCAGTTCTTC.